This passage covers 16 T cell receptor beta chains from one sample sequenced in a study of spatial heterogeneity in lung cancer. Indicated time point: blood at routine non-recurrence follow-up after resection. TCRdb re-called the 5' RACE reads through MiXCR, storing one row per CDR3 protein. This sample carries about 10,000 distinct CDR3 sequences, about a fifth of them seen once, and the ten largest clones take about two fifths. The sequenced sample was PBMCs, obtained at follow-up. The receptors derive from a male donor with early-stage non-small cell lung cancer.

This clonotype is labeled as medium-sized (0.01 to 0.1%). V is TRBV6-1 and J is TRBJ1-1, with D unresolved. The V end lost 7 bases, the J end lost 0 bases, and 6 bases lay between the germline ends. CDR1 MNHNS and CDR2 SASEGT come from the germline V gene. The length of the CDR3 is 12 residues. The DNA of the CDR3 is TGTGCCAGCATACTAATGAACACTGAAGCTTTCTTT. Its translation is CASILMNTEAFF.

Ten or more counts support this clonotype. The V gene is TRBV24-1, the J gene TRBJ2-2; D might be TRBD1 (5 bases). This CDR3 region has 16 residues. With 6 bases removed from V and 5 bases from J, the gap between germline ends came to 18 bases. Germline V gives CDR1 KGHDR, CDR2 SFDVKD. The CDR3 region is CATSPKAGFPTGELFF. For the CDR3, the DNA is TGTGCCACCAGTCCTAAAGCAGGGTTTCCGACCGGGGAGCTGTTTTTT.

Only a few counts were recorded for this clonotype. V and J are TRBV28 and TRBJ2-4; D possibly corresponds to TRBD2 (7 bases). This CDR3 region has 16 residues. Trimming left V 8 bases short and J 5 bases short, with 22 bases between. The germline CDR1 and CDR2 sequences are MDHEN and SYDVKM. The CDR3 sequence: CASGGPAGISQNIQYF. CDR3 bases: TGTGCCAGCGGGGGGCCAGCGGGAATCTCCCAAAACATTCAGTACTTC.

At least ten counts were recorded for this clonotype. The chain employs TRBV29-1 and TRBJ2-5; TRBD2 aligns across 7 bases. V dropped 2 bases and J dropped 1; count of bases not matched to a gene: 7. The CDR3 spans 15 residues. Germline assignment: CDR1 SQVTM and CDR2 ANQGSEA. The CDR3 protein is CSVEQTSSLQETQYF. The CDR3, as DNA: TGCAGCGTTGAACAGACTAGCAGCCTCCAAGAGACCCAGTACTTC.

The CDR3 sequence: CASSERGLNTEAFF. The CDR3 bases are TGTGCCAGCAGTGAAAGGGGATTGAACACTGAAGCTTTCTTT. The chain carries TRBV6-1 and TRBJ1-1; TRBD1 might be the D (5 bases). CDR3 length: 14 residues. Germline-derived CDR1 and CDR2 are MNHNS and SASEGT. V was trimmed by 2 bases and J by 0 bases, leaving 7 bases between them.

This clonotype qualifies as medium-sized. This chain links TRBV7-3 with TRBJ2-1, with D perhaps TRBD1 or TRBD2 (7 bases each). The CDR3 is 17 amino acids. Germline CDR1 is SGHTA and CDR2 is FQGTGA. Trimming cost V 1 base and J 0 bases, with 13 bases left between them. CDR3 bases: TGTGCCAGCAGCTTAAGGGGAGGGGGCAACTCCTACAATGAGCAGTTCTTC. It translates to CASSLRGGGNSYNEQFF.

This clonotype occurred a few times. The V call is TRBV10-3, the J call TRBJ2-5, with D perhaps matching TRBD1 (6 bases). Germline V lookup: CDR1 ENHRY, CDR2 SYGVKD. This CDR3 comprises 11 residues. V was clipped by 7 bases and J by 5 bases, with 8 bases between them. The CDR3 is CAIKGGETQYF. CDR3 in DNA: TGTGCCATCAAAGGGGGTGAGACCCAGTACTTC.

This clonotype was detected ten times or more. The CDR3 region is CSARAGAFNTEAFF. The CDR3 DNA reads TGCAGTGCTAGAGCGGGGGCGTTTAACACTGAAGCTTTCTTT. The gene calls are TRBV20-1 and TRBJ1-1; D may be TRBD1 (6 bases). V was pared by 1 base and J by 2 bases, with 11 bases between. Germline V gene data show CDR1 as DFQATT and CDR2 as SNEGSKA (reference sequence). This CDR3 region has 14 residues.

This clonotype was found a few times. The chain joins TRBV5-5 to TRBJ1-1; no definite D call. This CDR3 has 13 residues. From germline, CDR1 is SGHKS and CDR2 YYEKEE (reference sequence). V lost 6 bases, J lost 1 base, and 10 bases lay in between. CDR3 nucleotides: TGTGCCAGCACCCGGACGGGGAACACTGAAGCTTTCTTT. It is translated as CASTRTGNTEAFF.

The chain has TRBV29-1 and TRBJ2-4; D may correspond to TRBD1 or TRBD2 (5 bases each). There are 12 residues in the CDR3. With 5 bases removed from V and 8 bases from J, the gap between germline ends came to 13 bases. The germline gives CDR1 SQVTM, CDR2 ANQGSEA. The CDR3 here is CSVTGTADIQYF. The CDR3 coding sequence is TGCAGCGTTACGGGGACCGCGGACATTCAGTACTTC.

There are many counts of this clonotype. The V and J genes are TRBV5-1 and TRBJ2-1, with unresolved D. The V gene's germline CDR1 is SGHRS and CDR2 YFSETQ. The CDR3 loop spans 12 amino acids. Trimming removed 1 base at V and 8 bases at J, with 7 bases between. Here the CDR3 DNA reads TGCGCCAGCAGCTTGATTTCCCATGAGCAGTTCTTC. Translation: CASSLISHEQFF.

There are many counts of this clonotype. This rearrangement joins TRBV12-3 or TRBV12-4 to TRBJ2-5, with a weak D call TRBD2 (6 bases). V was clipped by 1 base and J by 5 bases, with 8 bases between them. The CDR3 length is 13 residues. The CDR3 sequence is CASSLVRGETQYF. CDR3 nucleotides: TGTGCCAGCAGTTTAGTTCGGGGGGAGACCCAGTACTTC.

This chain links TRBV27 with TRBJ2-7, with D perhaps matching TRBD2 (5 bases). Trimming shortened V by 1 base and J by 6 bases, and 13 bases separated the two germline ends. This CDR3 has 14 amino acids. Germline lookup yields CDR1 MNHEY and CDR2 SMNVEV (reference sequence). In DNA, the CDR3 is TGTGCCAGCAGTTTATTTTGGGGAGAGGGCGAGCAGTACTTC. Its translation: CASSLFWGEGEQYF.

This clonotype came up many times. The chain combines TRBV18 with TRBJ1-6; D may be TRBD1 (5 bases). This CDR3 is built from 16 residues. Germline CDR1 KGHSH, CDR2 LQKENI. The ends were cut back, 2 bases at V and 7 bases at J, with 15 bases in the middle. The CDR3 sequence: CASSPTAAGWNSPLHF. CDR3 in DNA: TGTGCCAGCTCACCAACAGCGGCAGGGTGGAATTCACCCCTCCACTTT.

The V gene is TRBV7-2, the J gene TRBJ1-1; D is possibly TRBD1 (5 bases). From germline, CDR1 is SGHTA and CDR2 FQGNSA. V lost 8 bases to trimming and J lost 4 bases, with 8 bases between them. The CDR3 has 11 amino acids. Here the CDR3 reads CASAGGTEAFF. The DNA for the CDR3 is TGTGCCAGCGCTGGGGGCACTGAAGCTTTCTTT.

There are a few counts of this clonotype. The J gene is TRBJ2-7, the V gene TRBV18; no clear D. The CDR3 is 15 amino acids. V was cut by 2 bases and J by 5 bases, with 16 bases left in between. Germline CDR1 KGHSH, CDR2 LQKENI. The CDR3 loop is CASSPGRVGPNEQYF. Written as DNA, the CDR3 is TGTGCCAGCTCACCAGGCCGGGTAGGCCCCAACGAGCAGTACTTC. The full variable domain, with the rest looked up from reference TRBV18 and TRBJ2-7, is NAGVMQNPRHLVRRRGQEARLRCSPMKGHSHVYWYRQLPEEGLKFMVYLQKENIIDESGMPKERFSAEFPKEGPSILRIQQVVRGDSAAYFCASSPGRVGPNEQYFGPGTRLTVT.